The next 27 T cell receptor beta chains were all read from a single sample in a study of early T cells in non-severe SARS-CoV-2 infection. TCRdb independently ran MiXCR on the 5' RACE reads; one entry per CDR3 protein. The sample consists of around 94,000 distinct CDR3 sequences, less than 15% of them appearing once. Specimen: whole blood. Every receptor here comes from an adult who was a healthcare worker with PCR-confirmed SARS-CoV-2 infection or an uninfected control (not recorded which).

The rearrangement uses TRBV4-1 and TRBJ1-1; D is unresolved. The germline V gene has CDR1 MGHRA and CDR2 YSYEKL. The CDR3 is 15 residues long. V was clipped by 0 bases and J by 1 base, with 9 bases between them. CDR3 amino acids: CASSQEESPNTEAFF. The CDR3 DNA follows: TGCGCCAGCAGCCAAGAGGAAAGCCCGAACACTGAAGCTTTCTTT.

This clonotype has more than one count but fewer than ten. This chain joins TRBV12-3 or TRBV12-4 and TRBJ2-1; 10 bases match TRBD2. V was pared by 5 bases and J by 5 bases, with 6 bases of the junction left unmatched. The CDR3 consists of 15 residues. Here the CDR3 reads CASSLGLAVNNEQFF. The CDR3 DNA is TGTGCCAGCAGTCTAGGACTAGCGGTCAACAATGAGCAGTTCTTC.

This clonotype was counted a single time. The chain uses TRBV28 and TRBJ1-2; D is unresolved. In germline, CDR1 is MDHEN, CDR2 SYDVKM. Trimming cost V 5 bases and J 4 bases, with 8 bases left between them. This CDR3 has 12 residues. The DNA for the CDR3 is TGTGCCAGCAGTCAGTTGACCTATGGCTACACCTTC. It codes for CASSQLTYGYTF.

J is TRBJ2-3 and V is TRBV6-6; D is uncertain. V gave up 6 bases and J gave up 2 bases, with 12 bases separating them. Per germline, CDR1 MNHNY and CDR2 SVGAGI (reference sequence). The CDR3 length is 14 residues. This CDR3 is CASRVVGPTDTQYF. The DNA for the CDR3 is TGTGCCAGCAGGGTTGTGGGCCCCACAGATACGCAGTATTTT.

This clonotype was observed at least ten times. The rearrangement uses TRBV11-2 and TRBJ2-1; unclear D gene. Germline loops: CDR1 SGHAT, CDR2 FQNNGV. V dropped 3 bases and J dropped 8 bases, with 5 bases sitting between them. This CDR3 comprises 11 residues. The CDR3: CASSFQHEQFF. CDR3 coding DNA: TGTGCCAGCAGCTTTCAACATGAGCAGTTCTTC. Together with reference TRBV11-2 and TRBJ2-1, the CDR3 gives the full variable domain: EAGVAQSPRYKIIEKRQSVAFWCNPISGHATLYWYQQILGQGPKLLIQFQNNGVVDDSQLPKDRFSAERLKGVDSTLKIQPAKLEDSAVYLCASSFQHEQFFGPGTRLTVL.

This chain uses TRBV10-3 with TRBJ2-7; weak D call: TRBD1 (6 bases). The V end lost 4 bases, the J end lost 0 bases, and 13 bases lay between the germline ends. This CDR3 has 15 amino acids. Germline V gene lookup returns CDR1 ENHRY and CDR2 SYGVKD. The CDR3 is CAISAAGQSSYEQYF. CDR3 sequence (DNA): TGTGCCATCAGTGCCGCCGGACAGAGCTCCTACGAGCAGTACTTC.

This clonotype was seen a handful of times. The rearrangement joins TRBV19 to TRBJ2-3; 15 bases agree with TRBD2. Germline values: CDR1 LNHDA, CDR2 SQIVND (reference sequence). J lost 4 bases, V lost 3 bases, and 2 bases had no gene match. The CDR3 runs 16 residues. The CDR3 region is CASSMGLAGGPDTQYF. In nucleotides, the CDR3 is TGTGCCAGTAGTATGGGACTAGCGGGAGGCCCAGATACGCAGTATTTT.

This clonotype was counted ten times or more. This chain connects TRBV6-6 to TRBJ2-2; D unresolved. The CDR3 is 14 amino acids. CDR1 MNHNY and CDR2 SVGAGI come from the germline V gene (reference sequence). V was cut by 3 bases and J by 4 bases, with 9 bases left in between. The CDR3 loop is CASSYGRSTGELFF. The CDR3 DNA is TGTGCCAGCAGTTATGGGCGGTCCACCGGGGAGCTGTTTTTT.

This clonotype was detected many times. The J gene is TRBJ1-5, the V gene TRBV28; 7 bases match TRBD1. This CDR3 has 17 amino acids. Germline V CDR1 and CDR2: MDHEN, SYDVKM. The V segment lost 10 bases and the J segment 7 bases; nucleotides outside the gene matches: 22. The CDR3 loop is CATDYSPVGQVGQPQHF. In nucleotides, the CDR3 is TGTGCCACCGATTATTCCCCAGTAGGACAGGTCGGACAGCCCCAGCATTTT.

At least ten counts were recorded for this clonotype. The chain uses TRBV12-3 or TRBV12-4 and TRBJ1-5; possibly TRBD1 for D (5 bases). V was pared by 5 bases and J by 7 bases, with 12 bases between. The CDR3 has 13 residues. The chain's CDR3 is CASSKDTIQPQHF. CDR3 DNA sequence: TGTGCCAGCAGTAAGGACACAATACAGCCCCAGCATTTT.

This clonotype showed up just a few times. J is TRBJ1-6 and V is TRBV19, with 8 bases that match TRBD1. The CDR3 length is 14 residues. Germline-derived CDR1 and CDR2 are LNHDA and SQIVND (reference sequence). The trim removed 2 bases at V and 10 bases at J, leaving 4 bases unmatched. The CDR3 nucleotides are TGTGCCAGTAGTATACAGGGGGCCAAATCACCCCTCCACTTT. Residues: CASSIQGAKSPLHF.

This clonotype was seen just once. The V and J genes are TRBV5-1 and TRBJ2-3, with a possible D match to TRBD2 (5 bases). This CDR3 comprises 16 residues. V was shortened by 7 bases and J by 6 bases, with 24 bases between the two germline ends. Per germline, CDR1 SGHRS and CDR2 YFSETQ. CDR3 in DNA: TGCGCCAGCTGCTCCGACAAACGAGGAGGTACGGATACGCAGTATTTT. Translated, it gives CASCSDKRGGTDTQYF.

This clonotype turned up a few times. The CDR3 loop is CATSDLSWNEQFF. The CDR3 DNA reads as TGTGCCACCAGTGATTTGTCCTGGAATGAGCAGTTCTTC. The chain uses TRBV24-1 and TRBJ2-1; no definite D call. Trimming stripped 0 bases from V and 7 bases from J, with 6 bases between. The CDR3 consists of 13 residues. The germline gives CDR1 KGHDR, CDR2 SFDVKD.

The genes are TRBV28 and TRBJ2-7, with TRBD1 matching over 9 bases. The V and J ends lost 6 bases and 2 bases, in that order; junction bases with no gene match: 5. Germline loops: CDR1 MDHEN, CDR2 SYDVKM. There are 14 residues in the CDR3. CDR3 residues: CASRRQGGAYEQYF. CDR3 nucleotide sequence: TGTGCCAGCAGGCGACAGGGGGGGGCCTACGAGCAGTACTTC.

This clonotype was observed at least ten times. The CDR3 DNA follows: TGCAGCGTGTTAGGACAGCCCAATCAGCCCCAGCATTTT. This translates into CSVLGQPNQPQHF. The V call is TRBV29-1, the J call TRBJ1-5, with a possible D match to TRBD1 (6 bases). This CDR3 has 13 residues. Germline CDR1 SQVTM, CDR2 ANQGSEA. Trimming pared 6 bases from V and 3 bases from J, leaving 12 bases between.

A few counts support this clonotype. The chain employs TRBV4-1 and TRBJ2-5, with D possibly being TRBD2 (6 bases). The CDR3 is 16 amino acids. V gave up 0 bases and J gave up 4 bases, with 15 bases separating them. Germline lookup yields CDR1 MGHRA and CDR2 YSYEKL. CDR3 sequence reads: CASSQDLPGVVETQYF. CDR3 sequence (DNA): TGCGCCAGCAGCCAAGACTTGCCGGGAGTGGTAGAGACCCAGTACTTC.

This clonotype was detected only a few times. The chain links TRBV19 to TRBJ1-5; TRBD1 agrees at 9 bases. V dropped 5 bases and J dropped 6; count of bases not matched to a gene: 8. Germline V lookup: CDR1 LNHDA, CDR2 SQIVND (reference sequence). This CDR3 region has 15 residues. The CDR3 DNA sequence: TGTGCCAGTAGTCACAAAGGACAGGGGTCTCAGCCCCAGCATTTT. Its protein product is CASSHKGQGSQPQHF.

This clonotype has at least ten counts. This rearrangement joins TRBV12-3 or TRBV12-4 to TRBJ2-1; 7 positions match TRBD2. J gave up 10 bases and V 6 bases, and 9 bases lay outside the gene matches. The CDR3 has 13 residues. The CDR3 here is CASRSGTMGEQFF. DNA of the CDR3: TGTGCCAGCAGATCCGGGACTATGGGCGAGCAGTTCTTC.

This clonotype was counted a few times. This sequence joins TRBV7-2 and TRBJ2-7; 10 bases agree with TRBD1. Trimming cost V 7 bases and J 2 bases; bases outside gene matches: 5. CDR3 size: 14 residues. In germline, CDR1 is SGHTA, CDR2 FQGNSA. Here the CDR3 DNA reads TGTGCCAGCACCCAGGGGACAGGGGCCTACGAGCAGTACTTC. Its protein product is CASTQGTGAYEQYF.

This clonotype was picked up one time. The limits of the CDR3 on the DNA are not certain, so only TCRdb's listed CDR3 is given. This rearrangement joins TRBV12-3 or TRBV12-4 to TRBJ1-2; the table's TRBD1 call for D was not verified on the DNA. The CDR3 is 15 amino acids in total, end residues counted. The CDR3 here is CASSFLAGGGYGYSF.

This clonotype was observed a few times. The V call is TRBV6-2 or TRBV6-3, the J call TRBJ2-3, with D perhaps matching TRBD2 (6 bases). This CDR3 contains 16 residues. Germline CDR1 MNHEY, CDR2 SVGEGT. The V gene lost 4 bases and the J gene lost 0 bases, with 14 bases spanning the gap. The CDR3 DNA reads TGTGCCAGCAGTTGGGGAGGACCACGGAGCACAGATACGCAGTATTTT. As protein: CASSWGGPRSTDTQYF.

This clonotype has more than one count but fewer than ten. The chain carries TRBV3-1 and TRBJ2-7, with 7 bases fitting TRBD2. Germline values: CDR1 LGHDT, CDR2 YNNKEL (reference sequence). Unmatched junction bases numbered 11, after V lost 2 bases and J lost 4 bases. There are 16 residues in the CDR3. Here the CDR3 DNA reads TGTGCCAGCAGCCAACCCCTAGCGGACGGTACGTACGAGCAGTACTTC. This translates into CASSQPLADGTYEQYF.

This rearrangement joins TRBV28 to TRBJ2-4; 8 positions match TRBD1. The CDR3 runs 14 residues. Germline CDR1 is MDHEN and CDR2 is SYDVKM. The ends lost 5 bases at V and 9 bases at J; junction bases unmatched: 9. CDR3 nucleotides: TGTGCCAGCAGTCCCGGGACAGGAAGAGGCATTCAGTACTTC. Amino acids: CASSPGTGRGIQYF. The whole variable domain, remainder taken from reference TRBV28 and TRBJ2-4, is DVKVTQSSRYLVKRTGEKVFLECVQDMDHENMFWYRQDPGLGLRLIYFSYDVKMKEKGDIPEGYSVSREKKERFSLILESASTNQTSMYLCASSPGTGRGIQYFGAGTRLSVL.

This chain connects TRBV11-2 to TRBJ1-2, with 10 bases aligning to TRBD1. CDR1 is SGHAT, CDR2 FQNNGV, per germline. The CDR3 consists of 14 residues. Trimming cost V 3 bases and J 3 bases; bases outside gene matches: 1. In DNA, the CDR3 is TGTGCCAGCAGCTTGGGACAGGGGCACTATGGCTACACCTTC. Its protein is CASSLGQGHYGYTF.

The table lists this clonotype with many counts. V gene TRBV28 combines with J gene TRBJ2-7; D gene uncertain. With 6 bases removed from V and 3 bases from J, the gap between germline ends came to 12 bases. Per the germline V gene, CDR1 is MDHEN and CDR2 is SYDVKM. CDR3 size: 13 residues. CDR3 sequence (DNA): TGTGCCAGCAGACGTGACCCAGACTACGAGCAGTACTTC. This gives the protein CASRRDPDYEQYF.

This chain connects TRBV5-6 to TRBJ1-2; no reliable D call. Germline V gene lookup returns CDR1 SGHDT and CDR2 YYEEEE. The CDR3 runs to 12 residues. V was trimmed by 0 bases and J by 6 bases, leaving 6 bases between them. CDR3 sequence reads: CASSLVDHGYTF. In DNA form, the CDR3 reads TGTGCCAGCAGCTTGGTAGACCATGGCTACACCTTC.

CDR3 sequence reads: CASSTTGRTQYF. The CDR3 coding sequence is TGTGCCAGCAGTACGACTGGGCGGACCCAGTACTTC. The chain joins TRBV2 to TRBJ2-5; D unresolved. The length of the CDR3 is 12 residues. Germline-derived CDR1 and CDR2 are SNHLY and FYNNEI. V lost 5 bases and J 7 bases, leaving 11 bases between the germline ends.